Below, one TCR beta chain is given with its context. The data are from a study of blood T cell repertoires in COVID-19. With 5 bases removed from V and 2 bases from J, the gap between germline ends came to 10 bases. CDR3 size: 13 residues. Germline values: CDR1 SGHTA, CDR2 FQGNSA. Here immunoSEQ multiplex PCR was the method, and the copy in TCRdb shows in-frame clones only, minus some. The sample shows some 140,000 clones, 80% to 85% of them seen only once. The V gene is TRBV7-2, the J gene TRBJ2-7, with D possibly being TRBD2 (6 bases). Sequenced input: peripheral blood. This sequence originates from a man between 60 and 75 years old with acute or convalescent COVID-19. This CDR3 is CASSRGLTYEQYF. The CDR3 nucleotides read TGTGCCAGCAGCAGGGGACTTACCTACGAGCAGTACTTC.